The entry below describes one T cell receptor beta chain. It has no known antigen specificity. The record has no base qualities; no much larger clone is one base away. Collaborating institutions collected whole blood in K2EDTA tubes following their own protocols. For TCRbeta analysis, collaborators shipped samples as frozen whole blood, isolated PBMCs, or DNA extracted from either of those sample types. This specimen belongs to a study of blood T cell repertoires in COVID-19 (dated by TCRdb to 2018 to 2020). Regarding the research as a whole: Collaborator samples came from the United States, Italy and Spain and covered acute and convalescent phases of COVID-19. The material from the prospective study consisted of cDNA or gDNA derived from T cells, B-cell-depleted T cells, or PBMCs. Subjects who had been exposed to COVID-19, were actively infected with it, or had recovered from it provided the deeply sampled blood TCRbeta repertoires that made up the dataset. The repertoires were made available in a free public database intended to serve as a resource for research on the immune response to SARS-CoV-2. Nearly every sample came with metadata listing a de-identified subject ID, COVID-19 status, age in years and sex. HLA class I and class II types, where available, came from metadata supplied by the sample provider rather than from assay-based typing. The samples were drawn from the first 160 participants of the ongoing ImmuneRACE study and from 1,254 subjects provided by 6 global collaborators. Broad study findings and their caveats: Clinical and demographic metadata were provided uncurated, with the amount varying by source and participant.

CDR1 and CDR2 were assigned from the germline V gene (reference sequence) as WNHNN and SYGVQD. Trimming removed 2 bases from V and 11 bases from J, leaving 15 bases between the germline ends. From the cysteine through the phenylalanine, the CDR3 covers 13 amino acids. Kept here is only the CDR3 DNA, which spans 39 bases and is read in frame from base 1. The immunoSEQ Assay, a bias-controlled multiplex PCR, was used to amplify TCRbeta CDR3 regions from genomic DNA. In the original analysis: The number of nucleated cells in each sample was estimated from the amplification of reference gene primers within the assay. To quantify the absolute abundance of each unique TCRbeta CDR3 rearrangement, sequence reads were collapsed and filtered. For each sample, productive Simpson clonality was calculated as the square root of Simpson's diversity index across productive rearrangements. TCRdb mirrors the immuneACCESS table, restricted to in-frame sequences. Some clones are absent from its copies; in checked studies, under half trace to an unresolved V gene, and the reason for the others is unknown. D and trimming were read from the DNA, whereas the V and J calls and clone size are those reported in that table. The sample table holds some 280,000 clones, of which roughly 88% were seen once. The ten most abundant clones make up around 2.9% of the sample.

This chain is built from TRBV10-1 and TRBJ1-2, with the D segment identity uncertain. Source material: peripheral blood. This TCR came from a woman younger than 45 with active or convalescent COVID-19. The DNA is as follows: TGCGCCAGCAGTGAGAATTTGGTTAGCCCTTACACCTTC. Translation gives CASSENLVSPYTF.